The 10 T cell receptor beta chains below come from one sample, sequenced in a study of blood T cell repertoires in COVID-19. Sequencing was performed with immunoSEQ multiplex PCR; in TCRdb, only in-frame clones are kept and a portion is missing. The sample lists some 320,000 clones, just under 90% occurring once. Sequencing input: peripheral blood. The source is a woman aged 25 to 45 with COVID-19, enrolled during active disease.

The rearrangement joins TRBV16 to TRBJ1-3, with D perhaps matching TRBD1 (5 bases). This CDR3 is 13 amino acids long. Per the germline V gene, CDR1 is KGHSY and CDR2 is FQNENV. With 3 bases removed from V and 7 bases from J, the gap between germline ends came to 10 bases. The CDR3 is CASSQDRGNTIYF. CDR3 sequence (DNA): TGTGCCAGCAGCCAGGACCGGGGGAACACCATATATTTT.

V gene TRBV7-9 combines with J gene TRBJ1-1; the D gene is possibly TRBD1 (6 bases). V was trimmed by 5 bases and J by 5 bases, leaving 9 bases between them. Germline CDR1 is SEHNR and CDR2 is FQNEAQ (reference sequence). The CDR3 contains 12 residues. CDR3 nucleotide sequence: TGTGCCAGCAGCCCGCAGGGGACTGAAGCTTTCTTT. Protein product: CASSPQGTEAFF.

The CDR3 here is CASSPGQPNSGNTIYF. The CDR3, as DNA: TGTGCCAGCAGCCCAGGACAGCCTAACTCTGGAAACACCATATATTTT. The J gene is TRBJ1-3, the V gene TRBV7-9, with D perhaps TRBD1 (6 bases). The germline V gene encodes CDR1 SEHNR and CDR2 FQNEAQ (reference sequence). V lost 5 bases, J lost 0 bases, and 14 bases lay in between. The CDR3 has 16 residues. The variable domain in full, with the rest retrieved from reference TRBV7-9 and TRBJ1-3, is DTGVSQNPRHKITKRGQNVTFRCDPISEHNRLYWYRQTLGQGPEFLTYFQNEAQLEKSRLLSDRFSAERPKGSFSTLEIQRTEQGDSAMYLCASSPGQPNSGNTIYFGEGSWLTVV.

V usage is TRBV19 and J usage is TRBJ1-2, with D perhaps matching TRBD1 (5 bases). This CDR3 is 15 amino acids long. V lost 7 bases to trimming and J lost 2 bases, with 17 bases between them. Germline V CDR1 and CDR2: LNHDA, SQIVND (reference sequence). As DNA, the CDR3 is TGTGCCAGTACCGGGGGGTACCGATCGAACTATGGCTACACCTTC. This gives the protein CASTGGYRSNYGYTF.

In regard to this clone: Compared with germline, one end of the junction differs, possibly owing to a read error. J is TRBJ2-2 and V is TRBV24-1; 9 bases are shared with TRBD1. CDR3 length equals 16 residues. The germline gives CDR1 KGHDR, CDR2 SFDVKD. The CDR3 region is CATSDLGTGNPGELFF. The CDR3 coding sequence is TGTGCCACCAGTGATCTCGGGACAGGGAACCCCGGGGAGCTGTTTTTT.

The chain employs TRBV19 and TRBJ1-6; no reliable D call. V gave up 6 bases and J gave up 7 bases, with 13 bases separating them. This CDR3 is built from 14 residues. Germline loops: CDR1 LNHDA, CDR2 SQIVND (reference sequence). The CDR3 nucleotides are TGTGCCAGTAGCGTCGGAATGGAGAATTCACCCCTCCACTTT. As protein: CASSVGMENSPLHF.

For the CDR3, the DNA is TGTGCCAGTAGTATAGACCCGACAGGGTACTATGGCTACACCTTC. Encoded protein: CASSIDPTGYYGYTF. This sequence joins TRBV19 and TRBJ1-2; the match to TRBD1 covers 7 bases. V shed 0 bases and J 3 bases; nucleotides not matched to a gene: 4. The CDR3 loop spans 15 amino acids. Germline V lookup: CDR1 LNHDA, CDR2 SQIVND (reference sequence).

V and J are TRBV5-4 and TRBJ2-1; D possibly corresponds to TRBD1 (6 bases). This CDR3 contains 14 residues. The V gene's germline CDR1 is SGHNT and CDR2 YYREEE (reference sequence). V gave up 2 bases and J gave up 3 bases, with 9 bases separating them. DNA for the CDR3: TGTGCCAGCAGCTTTCCAGGGGTCTACAATGAGCAGTTCTTC. This sequence encodes CASSFPGVYNEQFF.

This clone was seen once. The V call is TRBV6-5, the J call TRBJ2-1; TRBD2 agrees at 14 bases. Germline V gene data show CDR1 as MNHEY and CDR2 as SVGAGI. V trimming: 6 bases; J trimming: 6 bases; junction bases outside the gene matches: 4. This CDR3 spans 15 amino acids. The CDR3 bases are TGTGCCAGCAGCCGACTAGCGGGGGGGCGCAATGAGCAGTTCTTC. Encoded protein: CASSRLAGGRNEQFF.

This clone was seen a few times. The chain employs TRBV7-2 and TRBJ1-5; D call uncertain. CDR1 and CDR2 (germline): SGHTA, FQGNSA. The V gene lost 5 bases and the J gene lost 4 bases, with 9 bases spanning the gap. This CDR3 spans 13 amino acids. The CDR3 bases are TGTGCCAGCAGCAGGCAGGTTAATCAGCCCCAGCATTTT. Protein: CASSRQVNQPQHF. The entire variable domain, with the rest obtained from reference TRBV7-2 and TRBJ1-5, is as follows: GAGVSQSPSNKVTEKGKDVELRCDPISGHTALYWYRQSLGQGLEFLIYFQGNSAPDKSGLPSDRFSAERTGGSVSTLTIQRTQQEDSAVYLCASSRQVNQPQHFGDGTRLSIL.